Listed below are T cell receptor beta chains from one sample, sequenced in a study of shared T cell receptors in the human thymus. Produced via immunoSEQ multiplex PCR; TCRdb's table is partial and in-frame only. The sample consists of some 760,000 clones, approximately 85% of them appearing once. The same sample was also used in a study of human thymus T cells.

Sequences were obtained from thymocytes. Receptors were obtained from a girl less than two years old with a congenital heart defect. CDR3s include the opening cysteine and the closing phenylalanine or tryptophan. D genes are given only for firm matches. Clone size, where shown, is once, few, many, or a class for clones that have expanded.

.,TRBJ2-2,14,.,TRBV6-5,CASSSRTGTGELFF,TGTGCCAGCAGTTCTCGGACTGGCACCGGGGAGCTGTTTTTT
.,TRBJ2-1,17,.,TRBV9,CASSMDGGTLTYNEQFF,TGTGCCAGCAGCATGGATGGGGGGACCCTCACGTACAATGAGCAGTTCTTC
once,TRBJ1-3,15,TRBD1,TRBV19,CASRTPGQGLNTIYF,TGTGCCAGTAGGACGCCGGGACAGGGCCTTAACACCATATATTTT
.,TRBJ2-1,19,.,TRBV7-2,CASSPGAAQSGTGYNEQFF,TGTGCCAGCAGCCCAGGGGCGGCTCAGTCCGGGACGGGTTACAATGAGCAGTTCTTC
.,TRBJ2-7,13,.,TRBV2,CASISRNSYEQYF,TGTGCCAGCATTTCCAGAAACTCCTACGAGCAGTACTTC
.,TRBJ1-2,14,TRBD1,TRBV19,CASTPRTGFGGYTF,TGTGCCAGTACCCCAAGGACAGGGTTTGGTGGCTACACCTTC
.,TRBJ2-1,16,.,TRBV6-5,CASSSRNEGNYNEQFF,TGTGCCAGCAGTTCCCGAAACGAGGGCAATTACAATGAGCAGTTCTTC
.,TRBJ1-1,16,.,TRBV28,CASSFNLLGKLAEAFF,TGTGCCAGCAGTTTTAATCTTCTAGGTAAACTCGCTGAAGCTTTCTTT
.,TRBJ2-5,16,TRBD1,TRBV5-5,CASSLGVQGNVETQYF,TGTGCCAGCAGCTTGGGGGTACAGGGGAATGTGGAGACCCAGTACTTC
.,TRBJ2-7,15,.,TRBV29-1,CSVGTLPGSSYEQYF,TGCAGCGTTGGAACACTTCCAGGGTCGTCCTACGAGCAGTACTTC
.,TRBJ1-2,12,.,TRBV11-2,CASSPGGDGYTF,TGTGCCAGCAGCCCCGGGGGGGATGGCTACACCTTC
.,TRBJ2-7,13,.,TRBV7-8,CASSPRGPYEQYF,TGTGCCAGCAGCCCCAGGGGACCCTACGAGCAGTACTTC
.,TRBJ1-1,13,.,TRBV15,CATTPRLNTEAFF,TGTGCCACCACTCCTCGGTTGAACACTGAAGCTTTCTTT
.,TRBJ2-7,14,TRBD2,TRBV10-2,CASRAGRSSYEQYF,TGCGCCAGCAGAGCGGGGAGGAGCTCCTACGAGCAGTACTTC
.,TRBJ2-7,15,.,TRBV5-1,CASSLALGGGYEQYF,TGCGCCAGCAGCTTGGCGCTCGGGGGTGGCTACGAGCAGTACTTC
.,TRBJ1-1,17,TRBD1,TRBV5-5,CASSSRGQGRVNTEAFF,TGTGCCAGCAGCTCCAGGGGGCAGGGGAGGGTGAACACTGAAGCTTTCTTT
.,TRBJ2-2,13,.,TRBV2,CASPYPVTGELFF,TGTGCCAGCCCCTACCCCGTCACCGGGGAGCTGTTTTTT
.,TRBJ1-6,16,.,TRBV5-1,CASSLEGGAQGSPLHF,TGCGCCAGCAGCTTGGAGGGGGGGGCTCAGGGTTCACCCCTCCACTTT
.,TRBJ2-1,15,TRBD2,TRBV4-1,CASSVSGTFTDEQFF,TGCGCCAGCAGCGTTAGCGGGACATTTACCGATGAGCAGTTCTTC
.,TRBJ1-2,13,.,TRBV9,CASSDRENYGYTF,TGTGCCAGCAGCGACCGGGAGAACTATGGCTACACCTTC
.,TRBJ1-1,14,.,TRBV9,CASSAGQLNTEAFF,TGTGCCAGCAGCGCCGGACAATTGAACACTGAAGCTTTCTTT
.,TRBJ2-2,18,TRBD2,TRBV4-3,CASSQETGTSGGAGELFF,TGCGCCAGCAGCCAAGAAACCGGGACTAGCGGGGGGGCCGGGGAGCTGTTTTTT
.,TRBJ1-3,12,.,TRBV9,CASSLAGDTIYF,TGTGCCAGCAGTCTAGCCGGGGACACCATATATTTT
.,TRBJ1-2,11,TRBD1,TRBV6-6,CASSRGDLSTF,TGTGCCAGCAGCAGGGGGGACCTCAGCACCTTC
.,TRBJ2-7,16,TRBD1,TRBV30,CAWREKGALGTYEQYF,TGTGCCTGGAGGGAGAAGGGGGCGTTGGGAACCTACGAGCAGTACTTC
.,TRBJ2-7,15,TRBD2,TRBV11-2,CASSCRLAGEYEQYF,TGTGCCAGCAGCTGCCGACTAGCGGGGGAATACGAGCAGTACTTC
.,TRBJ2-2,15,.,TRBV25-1,CASRIGGQYTGELFF,TGTGCCAGCAGGATCGGGGGACAGTACACCGGGGAGCTGTTTTTT
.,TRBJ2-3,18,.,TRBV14,CASSRVGAGASPRDTQYF,TGTGCCAGCAGCCGTGTCGGGGCGGGGGCTTCCCCCAGGGATACGCAGTATTTT
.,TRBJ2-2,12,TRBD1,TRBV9,CASEGATGELFF,TGTGCCAGCGAGGGGGCCACCGGGGAGCTGTTTTTT
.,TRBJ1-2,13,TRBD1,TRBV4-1,CASSPGQVYGYTF,TGCGCCAGCAGCCCTGGACAGGTCTATGGCTACACCTTC
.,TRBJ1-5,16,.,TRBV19,CASTFLGGRSNQPQHF,TGTGCCAGTACCTTCCTCGGGGGGCGAAGCAATCAGCCCCAGCATTTT
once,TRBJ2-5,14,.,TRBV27,CASSPAVPGETQYF,TGTGCCAGCAGTCCTGCCGTCCCCGGGGAGACCCAGTACTTC
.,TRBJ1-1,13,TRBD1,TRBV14,CATRDRLNTEAFF,TGTGCCACCCGGGACAGGTTGAACACTGAAGCTTTCTTT
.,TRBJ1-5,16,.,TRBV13,CASSLGAGKGNQPQHF,TGTGCCAGCAGCTTAGGGGCAGGGAAAGGCAATCAGCCCCAGCATTTT
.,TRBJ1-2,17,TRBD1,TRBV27,CASSYLRDRSSPYGYTF,TGTGCCAGCAGTTATCTTCGGGACAGGTCCTCCCCCTATGGCTACACCTTC
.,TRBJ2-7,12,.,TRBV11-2,CASTPRPYEQYF,TGTGCCAGCACCCCGAGGCCCTACGAGCAGTACTTC
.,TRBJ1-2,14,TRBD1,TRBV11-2,CASSLGGQGYGYTF,TGTGCCAGCAGCTTAGGCGGACAGGGATATGGCTACACCTTC
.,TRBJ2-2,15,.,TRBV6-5,CASSYSGGWGGELFF,TGTGCCAGCAGTTACTCAGGAGGGTGGGGCGGGGAGCTGTTTTTT
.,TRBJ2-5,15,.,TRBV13,CASSLSRQPQETQYF,TGTGCCAGCAGCCTTTCAAGACAGCCCCAAGAGACCCAGTACTTC
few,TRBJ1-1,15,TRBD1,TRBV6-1,CASRDRGRMNTEAFF,TGTGCCAGCAGGGACAGGGGGCGGATGAACACTGAAGCTTTCTTT
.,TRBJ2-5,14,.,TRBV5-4,CASSFTGPGETQYF,TGTGCCAGCAGCTTTACAGGTCCCGGGGAGACCCAGTACTTC
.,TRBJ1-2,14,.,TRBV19,CASSIFQGDYGYTF,TGTGCCAGTAGTATATTCCAAGGGGACTATGGCTACACCTTC
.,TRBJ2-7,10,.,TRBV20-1,CSDRFTSQYF,TGCAGTGACAGGTTTACGTCGCAGTACTTC
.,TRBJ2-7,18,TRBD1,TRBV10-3,CAISESGGPGTGFHEQYF,TGTGCCATCAGTGAGTCAGGGGGACCCGGGACAGGGTTCCACGAGCAGTACTTC
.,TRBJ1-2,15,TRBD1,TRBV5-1,CASSLAGRGNYGYTF,TGCGCCAGCAGCTTGGCGGGCAGGGGGAACTATGGCTACACCTTC
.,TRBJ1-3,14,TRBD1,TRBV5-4,CASSPGTEGNTIYF,TGTGCCAGCAGCCCTGGGACAGAGGGAAACACCATATATTTT